Reported below is one TCR beta chain. Its matching antigen is unknown. Described treatment: oral pan-JAK inhibitor, 5-10 mg twice daily. cDNA prepared by RNA extraction and subsequent reverse transcription served as the template for sequencing. The method was immunoSEQ multiplex PCR; TCRdb's version includes in-frame clones alone and lacks a portion of them. Among 110,000 or so clones listed, roughly 50% were seen once. The data were obtained in a study of CD8+ T cells in alopecia areata. In the study overall: Administration of oral tofacitinib to treated patients was at 5 to 10 mg twice daily. Once tofacitinib had been taken for 6 to 18 months, 6 months off drug followed.

Losses at the gene ends were 5 bases for V and 2 bases for J; bases not matched to a gene: 4. Germline lookup yields CDR1 LGHNA and CDR2 YNFKEQ. The CDR3 is 15 amino acids. Study-wide results and limits: Greater clonality was observed in lesional scalp samples, especially alopecia totalis/universalis, versus normal scalp. Since there was just one nonresponder, nobody can yet say how baseline CD8+ expansion ties to response.

This clonotype was sampled from a human donor with alopecia areata. V is TRBV4-2 and J is TRBJ2-7, with 12 bases identical to TRBD1. This specimen consisted of CD4+ T cells sorted from blood, obtained at week 24, from a patient treated with tofacitinib. The CDR3 is CASSLGQGAAYEQYF. CDR3 coding DNA: TGTGCCAGCAGCTTGGGACAGGGGGCTGCCTACGAGCAGTACTTC.